The 23 T cell receptor beta chains reported below all come from one sample, sequenced in a study of cytomegalovirus exposure and HLA in healthy donors. A multiplex PCR was run with 60 Vbeta primers and 13 Jbeta primers. Assay used: immunoSEQ multiplex PCR; TCRdb lists only in-frame clones, some missing. The data contain about 120,000 clones, roughly 77% of them seen just once; the ten biggest clones take up roughly 2%. The source material was PBMCs. The origin of the receptors is a man between 18 and 35 years old in good health and CMV-seronegative.

V is TRBV13 and J is TRBJ1-1, with D possibly being TRBD1 (6 bases). Germline V CDR1 and CDR2: PRHDT, FYEKMQ (reference sequence). Trimming removed 6 bases from V and 9 bases from J, with 11 bases in between. The CDR3 is 11 residues long. DNA of the CDR3: TGTGCCAGCAGTTCCGGGACACAAGCTTTCTTT. Translated: CASSSGTQAFF. Supplemented by reference TRBV13 and TRBJ1-1, the full variable domain reads AAGVIQSPRHLIKEKRETATLKCYPIPRHDTVYWYQQGPGQDPQFLISFYEKMQSDKGSIPDRFSAQQFSDYHSELNMSSLELGDSALYFCASSSGTQAFFGQGTRLTVV.

The rearrangement uses TRBV6-4 and TRBJ1-1; possibly TRBD1 for D (6 bases). The V and J ends lost 6 bases and 2 bases respectively, with 16 bases between them. The CDR3 loop spans 15 amino acids. Germline lookup yields CDR1 MRHNA and CDR2 SNTAGT. CDR3 in amino acids: CASSLVQGTNTEAFF. The DNA for the CDR3 is TGTGCCAGCAGCCTTGTCCAGGGGACCAACACTGAAGCTTTCTTT.

The chain is built from TRBV4-1 and TRBJ1-4; tentative D call: TRBD1 (6 bases). V was cut by 0 bases and J by 5 bases, with 13 bases left in between. This CDR3 has 16 amino acids. CDR1 and CDR2 from the germline V gene are MGHRA and YSYEKL. The DNA of the CDR3 is TGCGCCAGCAGCCAAGATGGCCCAGGGGCAAATGAAAAACTGTTTTTT. Translated, it gives CASSQDGPGANEKLFF.

This chain uses TRBV7-8 with TRBJ2-3, with TRBD1 identical over 8 bases. The CDR3 spans 17 residues. Germline V gene data show CDR1 as SGHVS and CDR2 as FQNEAQ. J was trimmed by 0 bases and V by 7 bases; bases with no gene match: 12. The CDR3 sequence is CASKSSDRGLSTDTQYF. The CDR3 bases are TGTGCCAGCAAATCCTCCGACAGGGGCTTAAGCACAGATACGCAGTATTTT.

The chain carries TRBV6-1 and TRBJ2-5, with TRBD2 matching over 8 bases. Germline assignment: CDR1 MNHNS and CDR2 SASEGT. This CDR3 has 14 amino acids. V shed 7 bases, J shed 2 bases, and the junction held 6 bases outside the gene matches. The CDR3 spells CASIAGGPQETQYF. Written as DNA, the CDR3 is TGTGCCAGCATCGCGGGGGGCCCTCAAGAGACCCAGTACTTC.

Only one count was recorded for this clone. The same CDR3 can be traced to other DNA sequences in this sample. The chain carries TRBV1 and TRBJ1-2; TRBD1 was called by the table and not checked on the DNA. TRBV1 is termed a pseudogene. The CDR3 sequence is 14 residues long. In DNA, the CDR3 is TGCACCAGCAGCCAAGATTCAGAATCCTATGGCTACACCTTC. It codes for CTSSQDSESYGYTF.

The chain combines TRBV7-2 with TRBJ1-1; no clear D gene. This CDR3 spans 15 amino acids. V dropped 3 bases and J dropped 2 bases, with 13 bases sitting between them. Germline CDR1 SGHTA, CDR2 FQGNSA. The CDR3 DNA sequence: TGTGCCAGCAGCTTGGGTAAACAGAGCAACACTGAAGCTTTCTTT. Its protein is CASSLGKQSNTEAFF.

The genes are TRBV29-1 and TRBJ1-2; 7 positions match TRBD1. Trimming removed 7 bases from V and 3 bases from J; junction bases left unmatched: 2. CDR3 length equals 11 residues. Germline-derived CDR1 and CDR2 are SQVTM and ANQGSEA. The CDR3 protein is CSDRGDYGYTF. CDR3 coding DNA: TGCAGCGACAGGGGAGACTATGGCTACACCTTC.

This sequence joins TRBV4-3 and TRBJ1-1, with D possibly TRBD1 on 6 matching bases. Trimming took 4 bases from V and 0 from J, leaving 9 bases between them. CDR3 length: 14 residues. CDR1 is LGHNA and CDR2 is YSLEER in the germline V gene. CDR3 amino acids: CASSLGQLNTEAFF. CDR3 nucleotide sequence: TGCGCCAGCAGCCTCGGACAGCTGAACACTGAAGCTTTCTTT.

The V and J genes are TRBV5-6 and TRBJ2-3; TRBD2 matches 11 bases. Losses at the gene ends were 4 bases for V and 4 bases for J; bases not matched to a gene: 14. The CDR3 totals 18 residues. Germline-derived CDR1 and CDR2 are SGHDT and YYEEEE. CDR3 in DNA: TGTGCCAGCAGCCACGAAATACTTAGCGGGGGGGCCCCAGATACGCAGTATTTT. Its protein is CASSHEILSGGAPDTQYF.

The CDR3 DNA sequence: TGTGCCAGCAGCCGACCAGCGGAACTTGGAGCTTTCTTT. It encodes CASSRPAELGAFF. V gene TRBV7-2 combines with J gene TRBJ1-1, with D hard to call. The CDR3 has 13 residues. Germline CDR1 is SGHTA and CDR2 is FQGNSA. Trimming removed 5 bases at V and 10 bases at J, with 17 bases between.

The chain couples TRBV11-3 to TRBJ2-2; maybe TRBD1 (6 bases). V shed 0 bases and J shed 5 bases, with 13 bases lying between them. The CDR3 spans 16 residues. Germline V lookup: CDR1 SGHNT, CDR2 YENEEA. The CDR3: CASSLEDRPGTGELFF. In DNA form, the CDR3 reads TGTGCCAGCAGCTTAGAGGACAGACCGGGTACCGGGGAGCTGTTTTTT.

The gene calls are TRBV7-9 and TRBJ1-2; unclear D gene. CDR1 SEHNR and CDR2 FQNEAQ come from the germline V gene (reference sequence). The CDR3 has 16 residues. V was pared by 2 bases and J by 5 bases, with 18 bases between. The CDR3 region is CASSLKPPNDVYGYTF. CDR3 DNA sequence: TGTGCCAGCAGCTTAAAACCCCCTAACGATGTATATGGCTACACCTTC.

The chain couples TRBV19 to TRBJ1-5; D gene unclear. This CDR3 comprises 16 residues. The V end was cut by 0 bases, the J end by 6 bases, with 15 bases between. Germline assignment: CDR1 LNHDA and CDR2 SQIVND (reference sequence). The CDR3 region is CASSIDRHGLFQPQHF. CDR3 nucleotide sequence: TGTGCCAGTAGTATAGACCGACACGGCTTGTTTCAGCCCCAGCATTTT.

The chain is built from TRBV4-3 and TRBJ1-5; D may be TRBD1 (6 bases). This CDR3 spans 15 amino acids. Deletions cut 1 base from V and 2 bases from J, with 9 bases between. The germline V gene encodes CDR1 LGHNA and CDR2 YSLEER. CDR3 amino acids: CASSQVRQGNQPQHF. CDR3 DNA: TGCGCCAGCAGCCAAGTCCGACAGGGCAATCAGCCCCAGCATTTT.

This chain connects TRBV4-1 to TRBJ1-2; no firm D call. V was shortened by 0 bases and J by 4 bases, with 12 bases between the two germline ends. The CDR3 length is 15 residues. Germline V gene lookup returns CDR1 MGHRA and CDR2 YSYEKL. The CDR3 DNA reads as TGCGCCAGCAGCCAAGAGGTAGAGGCAAGCTATGGCTACACCTTC. As protein: CASSQEVEASYGYTF.

This clone was observed a handful of times. The chain uses TRBV12-5 and TRBJ1-4, with a weak D call TRBD1 (5 bases). Between the trimmed V and J ends, which lost 5 bases and 8 bases, there was a span of 18 bases. This CDR3 region has 15 residues. Germline CDR1 and CDR2: LGHNT and FRNRAP. CDR3 in amino acids: CASGLLGGSGEKLFF. CDR3 coding DNA: TGTGCTAGTGGTCTCCTGGGGGGGTCTGGGGAAAAACTGTTTTTT.

This sequence joins TRBV9 and TRBJ2-5, with 8 bases aligning to TRBD2. After removal of 3 bases from V and 4 bases from J, the junction contained 8 bases not matched to a gene. The CDR3 covers 15 residues. Germline V gene sequence: CDR1 SGDLS, CDR2 YYNGEE. The chain's CDR3 is CASSGSGTERETQYF. In nucleotides, the CDR3 is TGTGCCAGCAGCGGTAGCGGGACCGAAAGAGAGACCCAGTACTTC.

V usage is TRBV11-2 and J usage is TRBJ1-3; TRBD1 matches 7 bases. V shed 5 bases and J 0 bases; nucleotides not matched to a gene: 10. CDR1 is SGHAT, CDR2 FQNNGV, per germline. There are 17 residues in the CDR3. The CDR3 nucleotides read TGTGCCAGCAGCCCTGGGCAGACAGGGCCCTCTGGAAACACCATATATTTT. It codes for CASSPGQTGPSGNTIYF. The whole variable domain, remainder taken from reference TRBV11-2 and TRBJ1-3, is EAGVAQSPRYKIIEKRQSVAFWCNPISGHATLYWYQQILGQGPKLLIQFQNNGVVDDSQLPKDRFSAERLKGVDSTLKIQPAKLEDSAVYLCASSPGQTGPSGNTIYFGEGSWLTVV.

The rearrangement joins TRBV14 to TRBJ1-1, with D unclear. This CDR3 has 15 residues. Looked up from germline, CDR1 is SGHDN and CDR2 is FVKESK. Deletions cut 4 bases from V and 3 bases from J, with 15 bases between. The CDR3 spells CASSPLLGPDTEAFF. CDR3 sequence (DNA): TGTGCCAGCAGCCCTCTGCTTGGGCCGGACACTGAAGCTTTCTTT.

In this sample, this clone turned up a few times. The rearrangement links TRBV4-1 to TRBJ2-5; tentatively, D is TRBD1 (5 bases). Judging by the DNA end, TRBJ2-7 fits better; the J call may be wrong. The CDR3 covers 13 residues. Germline V gene sequence: CDR1 MGHRA, CDR2 YSYEKL. DNA for the CDR3: TGCGCCAGCAGCCAGGGGCTCTCCTACGAGCAGTACTTC. It translates to CASSQGLSYEQYF.

The CDR3 region is CATSRARGSGGNQPQHF. The CDR3 coding sequence is TGTGCCACCAGCAGAGCGAGGGGGTCGGGTGGCAATCAGCCCCAGCATTTT. The rearrangement links TRBV15 to TRBJ1-5; D might be TRBD1 (6 bases). The CDR3 has 17 residues. Trimming took off 1 base at V and 2 bases at J, with 15 bases between the two ends. The germline V gene encodes CDR1 LNHNV and CDR2 YYDKDF (reference sequence).

This clone was detected only a few times. The V and J genes are TRBV6-5 and TRBJ2-1; D ambiguous. The CDR3 length is 13 residues. Trimming stripped 5 bases from V and 4 bases from J, with 9 bases between. Looked up from germline, CDR1 is MNHEY and CDR2 is SVGAGI. The CDR3 nucleotides are TGTGCCAGCAGTCAAGACTCATACAATGAGCAGTTCTTC. Its protein is CASSQDSYNEQFF.